Listed below are T cell receptor beta chains from one sample, sequenced in a study of blood T cells in healthy people across ages. TCRdb redid the calling of the 5' RACE reads with MiXCR, one entry per CDR3 protein. The table records fewer than 1,000,000 distinct CDR3 sequences, under 45% of them present only once. Sequenced: blood. The origin of the receptors is a man between 60 and 70 years old in good health. Both conserved end residues are part of each CDR3. D genes are given only for firm matches. Clone size is shown for a subset of rows, as once, few, many or a class of expanded clone.

J gene | clone size | D gene | V gene | CDR3 DNA | CDR3 protein
TRBJ1-1 | NA | NA | TRBV20-1 | TGCAGTGCACCCCACCCAGGGATGAACACTGAAGCTTTCTTT | CSAPHPGMNTEAFF
TRBJ2-1 | NA | TRBD2 | TRBV27 | TGTGCCAGCAGTTTTTTAGCGGGGGGGAATAACAATGAGCAGTTCTTC | CASSFLAGGNNNEQFF
TRBJ2-7 | few | NA | TRBV10-2 | TGCGCCAGCAGTGAGTCGACTGGAGGGGGCGACTACTACGAGCAGTACTTC | CASSESTGGGDYYEQYF
TRBJ2-7 | NA | NA | TRBV5-1 | TGCGCCAGCAGCTTGGAGGGGTCTCTCGAGCAGTACTTC | CASSLEGSLEQYF
TRBJ2-6 | NA | NA | TRBV4-1 | TGCGCCAGCAGCCCGGGCAGGGGAGGGGCCAACGTCCTGACTTTC | CASSPGRGGANVLTF
TRBJ2-4 | NA | TRBD2 | TRBV2 | TGTGCCAGCCTGCCGGGACTAGCGGTAAACATTCAGTACTTC | CASLPGLAVNIQYF
TRBJ2-4 | NA | TRBD1 | TRBV20-1 | TGCAGTGCTTCCCGGACAGGGCCCTTTGAGCAGTACTTC | CSASRTGPFEQYF
TRBJ2-3 | NA | TRBD2 | TRBV11-2 | TGTGCCAGCAGCTTAGACGGGGGGGGAGTCACAGATACGCAGTATTTT | CASSLDGGGVTDTQYF
TRBJ1-2 | many | TRBD1 | TRBV6-2/TRBV6-3 | TGTGCCAGCAGTTCGACAGGGGGACTTTGGGGCTACACCTTC | CASSSTGGLWGYTF
TRBJ1-2 | few | TRBD1 | TRBV6-5 | TGTGCCAGCAGTGGGGGGACAGTGGGAGGCTACACCTTC | CASSGGTVGGYTF
TRBJ2-1 | NA | NA | TRBV6-6 | TGTGCCAGCACCACGGGACCATACAATGAGCAGTTCTTC | CASTTGPYNEQFF
TRBJ1-2 | NA | TRBD1 | TRBV4-1 | TGCGCCAGCAGCCATGGTACAGAACAGGGGGCAAAGTATGGCTACACCTTC | CASSHGTEQGAKYGYTF
TRBJ2-7 | few | NA | TRBV20-1 | TGCAGTGCTAGAGATCCCCGGTACGAGCAGTACTTC | CSARDPRYEQYF